This T cell receptor beta chain is drawn from a study of shared clonotypes between healthy human individuals. Donors were healthy HIV-negative adults without recently reported acute infections or vaccinations. On sorted subsets, replicate PCRs used about 200 ng DNA, or 30,000 or so T cell genomes. Produced via immunoSEQ multiplex PCR; TCRdb's table is partial and in-frame only. Among 2 million to 3 million clones listed, 90% to 95% were seen once. The clonotype comes from a man aged 18-30 years in good health. The specimen sequenced was naive CD4+ T cells sorted from blood. This sample's subset: CD45RA+ positively selected.

The CDR3 region is CSVITGERILGVPYF. CDR3 DNA sequence: TGCAGCGTAATCACAGGGGAAAGGATCCTCGGTGTTCCGTACTTC. V is TRBV29-1 and J is TRBJ2-5; 7 bases line up with TRBD1. V trimming: 6 bases; J trimming: 13 bases; junction bases outside the gene matches: 23. This CDR3 region has 15 residues. Germline V gene sequence: CDR1 SQVTM, CDR2 ANQGSEA. Combining the CDR3 with reference TRBV29-1 and TRBJ2-5 gives the whole variable domain SAVISQKPSRDICQRGTSLTIQCQVDSQVTMMFWYRQQPGQSLTLIATANQGSEATYESGFVIDKFPISRPNLTFSTLTVSNMSPEDSSIYLCSVITGERILGVPYFGPGTRLLVL.